This TCR beta chain originates from a study of CXCR3-negative and CXCR3-positive naive CD8 T cells. TRB cDNA libraries were made by UMI-labeled 5' RACE. TCRdb re-called the 5' RACE reads, yielding one record per CDR3 amino acid sequence without DNA. The table for this sample gives some 9,600 distinct CDR3 sequences. Broader study findings: Comparably high diversity was seen in both naive subsets, and much lower diversity in memory CD8+ cells.

Considering frequency, this clonotype is medium-sized. Its antigen is still unknown. Material for sequencing was naive CXCR3- CD8+ T cells from blood. The subset denotes: CD45RO-CCR7+CD27+CD95- naive CD8+ T cells lacking CXCR3 (TNR3-). The sequence was collected from a human donor in good health. Some clones in this sample may be carry-over from other donors' samples.

The CDR3 protein is CASSPGTSGRVMQETQYF. The chain has TRBV27 and TRBJ2-5; the D call of TRBD2 rests on TCRdb alone, since no DNA is present to check it. The CDR3 has 18 residues. Germline V gene lookup returns CDR1 MNHEY and CDR2 SMNVEV (reference sequence).